The 12 T cell receptor beta chains given below trace back to one sample, sequenced in a study of tumor-infiltrating lymphocytes in primary liver carcinoma. Researchers generated TCR beta cDNA from approximately 500 ng of total RNA, relying on a constant-region primer. Generation of the TCR beta libraries relied on three nested multiplex PCR rounds using slightly modified ARM-PCR. For 10 cycles apiece, the opening two PCR rounds ran with TRBV1-TRBV30 forward primers and a C-beta reverse primer. TCRdb reprocessed the multiplex PCR reads with MiXCR, giving one entry per CDR3 protein. The sample gives more than 85,000 distinct CDR3 sequences, around 84% of which show up once; approximately 20% is in the top ten. Without any cell sorting, roughly 20-32 mg of bulk tissue yielded co-extracted RNA and DNA. Sequenced input: liver tumor tissue from sampling region 3. Indicated subset: tumor region T3, left-lateral pole. The receptors shown here come from a man aged 40-49 years with primary liver carcinoma and hepatitis B virus infection.

Notes on this clonotype: The CDR3 end shows no conserved phenylalanine or tryptophan, and so a read error is likely. The V gene is TRBV4-3, the J gene TRBJ2-7; a possible D gene is TRBD1 (6 bases). There are 15 residues in the CDR3. The V gene lost 0 bases and the J gene lost 1 base, with 10 bases spanning the gap. Germline V gene sequence: CDR1 LGHNA, CDR2 YSLEER. CDR3 sequence (DNA): TGCGCCAGCAGCCAAGACCTGACAGGTTCCTACGAGCAGTACATC. It specifies CASSQDLTGSYEQYI.

This chain links TRBV12-5 with TRBJ2-5; D possibly corresponds to TRBD2 (5 bases). Germline-derived CDR1 and CDR2 are LGHNT and FRNRAP. With 7 bases removed from V and 5 bases from J, the gap between germline ends came to 20 bases. This CDR3 spans 15 amino acids. CDR3: CASDPKGSEWETQYF. The CDR3, as DNA: TGTGCTAGTGACCCGAAAGGGAGCGAATGGGAGACCCAGTACTTC.

In regard to this clonotype: This may be a read error: a much more frequent sequence differs by one nucleotide. Here the CDR3 omits its conserved ending phenylalanine or tryptophan, so a read error is the likely source. V and J are TRBV28 and TRBJ1-5, with 8 bases matching TRBD1. The V gene's germline CDR1 is MDHEN and CDR2 SYDVKM. Unmatched junction bases numbered 7, after V lost 5 bases and J lost 4 bases. CDR3 size: 15 residues. The CDR3 sequence: CASSERTGRNQPQHS. The CDR3 DNA is TGTGCCAGCAGTGAGCGGACAGGGAGGAATCAGCCCCAGCATTCT.

This clonotype was picked up one time. Its ends do not fully match the called genes, so a read error is possible. This chain joins TRBV28 and TRBJ2-4, with unresolved D. The CDR3 is made up of 16 amino acids. Germline CDR1 reads MDHEN; CDR2 reads SYDVKM. CDR3 DNA sequence: TGCGCCAGCAGTACATTCCGGGCCAAGGCCAAAAACATTCAGTACTTC. The encoded protein is CASSTFRAKAKNIQYF.

As concerns this clonotype: This sequence may be a read error, since a much larger clone differs from it by one base. The J gene is TRBJ2-1, the V gene TRBV28; TRBD1 aligns across 7 bases. Losses at the gene ends were 4 bases for V and 0 bases for J; bases not matched to a gene: 9. This CDR3 has 17 residues. Germline assignment: CDR1 MDHEN and CDR2 SYDVKM. CDR3 region: CASSSWDRGSSYNEQFF. In nucleotides, the CDR3 is TGTGCCAGCAGTTCATGGGACAGAGGAAGCTCCTACAATGAGCAGTTCTTC.

As to this clonotype: One junction end does not reproduce the germline sequence, and a read error may be involved. The chain joins TRBV5-4 to TRBJ2-1; no reliable D call. CDR3 length: 14 residues. Germline V gene data show CDR1 as SGHNT and CDR2 as YYREEE (reference sequence). CDR3 sequence: CASNLVSFNNEQFF. CDR3 nucleotides: TGTGCAAGCAACTTGGTATCATTCAACAATGAGCAGTTCTTC.

On this clonotype: Possible read error: a much larger clone is one base away. The chain employs TRBV25-1 and TRBJ1-5; tentative D call: TRBD1 (6 bases). The V end was cut by 2 bases, the J end by 7 bases, with 12 bases between. Germline V gene sequence: CDR1 MGHDK, CDR2 SYGVNS. This CDR3 has 14 amino acids. This chain's CDR3 is CASSERDILQPQHF. In DNA form, the CDR3 reads TGTGCCAGCAGTGAACGGGACATATTGCAGCCCCAGCATTTT.

This clonotype came up once. The chain is built from TRBV6-1 and TRBJ2-2; 7 bases agree with TRBD2. Looked up from germline, CDR1 is MNHNS and CDR2 is SASEGT. The ends lost 8 bases at V and 7 bases at J; junction bases unmatched: 16. The CDR3 is made up of 16 amino acids. CDR3 nucleotides: TGTGCCAGCGGTGTGACTAGCAGAAGGGCCGGCGGGGAGCTGTTTTTT. Translation gives CASGVTSRRAGGELFF.

Comment on this clonotype: The junction and the germline gene differ at one end; a read error may be behind it. The rearrangement uses TRBV7-9 and TRBJ2-2; a possible D gene is TRBD1 (5 bases). Germline-derived CDR1 and CDR2 are SEHNR and FQNEAQ (reference sequence). The CDR3 extends over 16 amino acids. The CDR3 nucleotides are TGTGCCAACAGCTTAGTTCTTCAGGGTTGGACCAGGGAGCTGTTTTTT. It specifies CANSLVLQGWTRELFF.

As regards this clonotype: This may be a read error: a much more frequent sequence differs by one nucleotide. This sequence joins TRBV2 and TRBJ1-1, with 10 bases matching TRBD1. The CDR3 has 15 amino acids. V lost 4 bases to trimming and J lost 2 bases; unmatched junction nucleotides: 4. Looked up from germline, CDR1 is SNHLY and CDR2 is FYNNEI. In DNA, the CDR3 is TGTGCCAGCAGTGTGGGACAGGGGCGCAACACTGAAGCTTTCTTT. Translated: CASSVGQGRNTEAFF.

Notes on this clonotype: The junction and the germline gene differ at one end; a read error may be behind it. V is TRBV12-3 or TRBV12-4 and J is TRBJ2-2, with D tentatively TRBD1 (5 bases). The CDR3 length is 14 residues. CDR3 residues: CVSMETANTEELFF. CDR3 sequence (DNA): TGTGTCAGCATGGAGACAGCGAACACCGAGGAGCTGTTTTTT.

The gene calls are TRBV12-5 and TRBJ2-5; the D gene is possibly TRBD2 (6 bases). CDR1 is LGHNT, CDR2 FRNRAP, per germline. The CDR3 sequence is 15 residues long. V lost 5 bases and J lost 9, with 22 bases in between. The CDR3 protein is CASGPKGSEREAQYF. Here the CDR3 DNA reads TGTGCTAGTGGTCCGAAAGGGAGCGAAAGGGAGGCCCAGTACTTC.